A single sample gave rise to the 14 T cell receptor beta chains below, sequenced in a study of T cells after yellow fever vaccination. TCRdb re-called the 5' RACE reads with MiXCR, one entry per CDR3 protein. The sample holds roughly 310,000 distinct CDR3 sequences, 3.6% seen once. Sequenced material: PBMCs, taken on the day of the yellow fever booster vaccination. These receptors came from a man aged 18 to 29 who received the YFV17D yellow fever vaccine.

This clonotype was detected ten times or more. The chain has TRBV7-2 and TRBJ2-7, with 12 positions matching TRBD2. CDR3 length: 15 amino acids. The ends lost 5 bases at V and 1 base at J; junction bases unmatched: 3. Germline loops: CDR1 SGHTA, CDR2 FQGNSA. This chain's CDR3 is CASSQTSGGSYEQYF. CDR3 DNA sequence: TGTGCCAGCAGCCAGACTAGCGGGGGTTCCTACGAGCAGTACTTC.

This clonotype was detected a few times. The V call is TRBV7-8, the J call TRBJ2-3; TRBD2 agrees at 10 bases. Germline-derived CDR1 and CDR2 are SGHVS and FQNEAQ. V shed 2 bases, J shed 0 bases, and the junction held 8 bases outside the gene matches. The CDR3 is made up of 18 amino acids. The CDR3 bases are TGTGCCAGCAGCTTAAAGTTAGCGGGGGGATCTAGCACAGATACGCAGTATTTT. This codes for CASSLKLAGGSSTDTQYF.

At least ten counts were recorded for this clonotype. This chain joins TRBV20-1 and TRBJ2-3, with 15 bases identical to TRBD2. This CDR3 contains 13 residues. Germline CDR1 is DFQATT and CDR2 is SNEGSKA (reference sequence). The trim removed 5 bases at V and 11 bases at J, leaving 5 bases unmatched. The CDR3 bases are TGCAGTGCTCCGGGACTAGCGGGGGGAGAGCAGTATTTT. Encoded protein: CSAPGLAGGEQYF.

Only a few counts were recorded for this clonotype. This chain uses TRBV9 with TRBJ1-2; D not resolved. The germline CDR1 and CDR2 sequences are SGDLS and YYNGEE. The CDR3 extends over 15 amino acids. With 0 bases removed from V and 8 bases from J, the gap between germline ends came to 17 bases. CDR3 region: CASSVGYSGQQGYTF. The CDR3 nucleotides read TGTGCCAGCAGCGTAGGATACAGCGGGCAGCAAGGCTACACCTTC.

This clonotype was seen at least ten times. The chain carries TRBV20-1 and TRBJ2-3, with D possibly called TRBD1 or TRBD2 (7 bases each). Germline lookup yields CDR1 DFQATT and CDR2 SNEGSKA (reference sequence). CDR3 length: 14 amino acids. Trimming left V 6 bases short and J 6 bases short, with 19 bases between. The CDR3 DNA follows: TGCAGTGCCGGGACAGCGGGGCCCCTGGATACGCAGTATTTT. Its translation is CSAGTAGPLDTQYF.

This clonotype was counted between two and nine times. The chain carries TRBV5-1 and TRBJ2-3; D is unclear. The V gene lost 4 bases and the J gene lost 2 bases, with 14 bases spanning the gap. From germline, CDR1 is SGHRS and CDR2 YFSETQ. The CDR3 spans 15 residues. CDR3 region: CASSLVAPNTDTQYF. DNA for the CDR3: TGCGCCAGCAGCCTTGTGGCTCCGAACACAGATACGCAGTATTTT.

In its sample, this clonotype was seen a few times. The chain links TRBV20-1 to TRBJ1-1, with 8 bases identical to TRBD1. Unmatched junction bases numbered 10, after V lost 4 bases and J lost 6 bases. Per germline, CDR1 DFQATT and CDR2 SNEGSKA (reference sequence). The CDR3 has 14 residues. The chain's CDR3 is CSATSWTGIAEAFF. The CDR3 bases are TGCAGTGCTACGTCATGGACAGGGATCGCTGAAGCTTTCTTT.

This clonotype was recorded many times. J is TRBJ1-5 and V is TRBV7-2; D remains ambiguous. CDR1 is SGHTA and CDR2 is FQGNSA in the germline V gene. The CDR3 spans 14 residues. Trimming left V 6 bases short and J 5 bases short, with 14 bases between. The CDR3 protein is CASRRSVGDQPQHF. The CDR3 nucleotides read TGTGCCAGCAGACGGAGTGTGGGCGATCAGCCCCAGCATTTT.

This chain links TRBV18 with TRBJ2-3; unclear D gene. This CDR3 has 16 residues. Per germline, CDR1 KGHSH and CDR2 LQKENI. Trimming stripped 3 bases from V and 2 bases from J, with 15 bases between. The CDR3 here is CASSPVVPEYTDTQYF. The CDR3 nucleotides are TGTGCCAGCTCACCTGTGGTCCCAGAATACACAGATACGCAGTATTTT.

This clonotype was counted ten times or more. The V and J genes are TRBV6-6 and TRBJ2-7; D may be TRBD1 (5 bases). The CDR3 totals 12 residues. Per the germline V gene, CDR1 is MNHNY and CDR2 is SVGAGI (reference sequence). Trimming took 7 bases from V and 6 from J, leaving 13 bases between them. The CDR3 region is CASKHQGGEQYF. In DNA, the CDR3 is TGTGCCAGCAAGCATCAGGGTGGCGAGCAGTACTTC.

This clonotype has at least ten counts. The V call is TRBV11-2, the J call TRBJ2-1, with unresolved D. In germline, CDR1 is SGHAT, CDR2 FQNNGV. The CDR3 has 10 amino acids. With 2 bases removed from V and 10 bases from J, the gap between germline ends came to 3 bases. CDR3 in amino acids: CASSLREQFF. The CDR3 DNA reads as TGTGCCAGCAGCTTACGAGAGCAGTTCTTC.

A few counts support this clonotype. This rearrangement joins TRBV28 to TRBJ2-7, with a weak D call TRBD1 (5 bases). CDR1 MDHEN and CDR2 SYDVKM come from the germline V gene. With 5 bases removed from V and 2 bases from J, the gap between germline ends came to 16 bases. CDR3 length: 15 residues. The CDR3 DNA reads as TGTGCCAGCAGTAATATCTGGGGCGATACCTACGAGCAGTACGTC. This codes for CASSNIWGDTYEQYV.

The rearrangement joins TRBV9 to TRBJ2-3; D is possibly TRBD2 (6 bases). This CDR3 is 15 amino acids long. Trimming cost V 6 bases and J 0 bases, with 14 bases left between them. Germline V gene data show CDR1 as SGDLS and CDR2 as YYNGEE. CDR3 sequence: CASTLGGTSTDTQYF. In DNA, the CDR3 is TGTGCCAGCACCCTCGGCGGGACTAGCACAGATACGCAGTATTTT.

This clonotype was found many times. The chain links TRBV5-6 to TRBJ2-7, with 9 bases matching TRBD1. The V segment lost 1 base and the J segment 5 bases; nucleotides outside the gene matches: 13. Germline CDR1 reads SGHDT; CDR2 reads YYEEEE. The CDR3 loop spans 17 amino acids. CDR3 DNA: TGTGCCAGCAGCTTGCCACGCGGAACAGGGGGCGAAGACGAGCAGTACTTC. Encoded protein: CASSLPRGTGGEDEQYF.